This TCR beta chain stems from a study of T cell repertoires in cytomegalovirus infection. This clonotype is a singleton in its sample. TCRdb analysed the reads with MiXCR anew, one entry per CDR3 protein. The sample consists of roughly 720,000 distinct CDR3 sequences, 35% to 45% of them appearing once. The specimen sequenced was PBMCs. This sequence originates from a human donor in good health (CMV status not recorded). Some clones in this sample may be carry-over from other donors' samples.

CDR3 bases: TGTGCCAGCAGCTTTACCGATAGGCGCGGCGAAAAACTGTTTTTT. This codes for CASSFTDRRGEKLFF. The chain uses TRBV7-9 and TRBJ1-4; D call uncertain. The CDR3 is 15 residues long. The V and J ends lost 3 bases and 8 bases respectively, with 16 bases between them. Germline CDR1 SEHNR, CDR2 FQNEAQ (reference sequence). The variable domain in full, with the rest retrieved from reference TRBV7-9 and TRBJ1-4, is DTGVSQNPRHKITKRGQNVTFRCDPISEHNRLYWYRQTLGQGPEFLTYFQNEAQLEKSRLLSDRFSAERPKGSFSTLEIQRTEQGDSAMYLCASSFTDRRGEKLFFGSGTQLSVL.